These T cell receptor beta chains were read from a single sample in a study of OX40 agonist ivuxolimab in advanced cancers. Method: immunoSEQ multiplex PCR; TCRdb's copy keeps in-frame clones and lacks some. The sample lists 77,000 or so clones, 85% to 95% occurring once. The sample was CD4+ or CD8+ T cells sorted from blood, taken in a trial of the OX40 agonist ivuxolimab. Receptor source: an adult with an advanced solid tumor such as melanoma, head and neck, liver or kidney cancer. The CDR3 runs from the conserved cysteine through the conserved F or W. The size entry is marked missing in some rows and otherwise reads once, few, many or a size class.

j_call v_call clone_size cdr3_aa
TRBJ2-3 TRBV28 . CASSPTRTGGTDTQYF
TRBJ2-7 TRBV19 . CASSIATSGAYEQYF
TRBJ2-1 TRBV9 . CASSVGRETEQFF
TRBJ2-7 TRBV2 . CAARPTASYEQYF
TRBJ1-2 TRBV5-1 . CASSLEGYGTVLYGYTF
TRBJ2-5 TRBV4-3 . CASSQDSGQGSETQYF
TRBJ2-3 TRBV20-1 . CSASFDTQYF
TRBJ2-3 TRBV9 . CASSAPGGHTDTQYF
TRBJ1-5 TRBV4-1 . CASSQLLVVSNQPQHF
TRBJ2-4 TRBV6-7 . CASIGQEAKNIQYF
TRBJ2-3 TRBV9 . CASSEWGEGLTDTQYF
TRBJ1-2 TRBV28 . CASSPGGRIQNYGYTF
TRBJ2-5 TRBV9 once CASSHWGQAGETQYF
TRBJ1-1 TRBV27 . CASSFSRWNTEAFF
TRBJ2-7 TRBV5-4 . CASSFEATYEQYF
TRBJ2-1 TRBV10-2 . CASSEIYEQFF
TRBJ1-1 TRBV6-6 . CATLWGNTEAFF
TRBJ2-5 TRBV9 . CASSVAGRDSGETQYF
TRBJ1-1 TRBV19 few CASSIERGEAFF
TRBJ1-5 TRBV4-1 . CASSHDSGGGNQPQHF
TRBJ2-2 TRBV11-3 . CASSRRAFPITGELFF
TRBJ2-2 TRBV5-4 . CASSQGTATGELFF
TRBJ2-3 TRBV10-1 . CASSEIQRGSTDTQYF
TRBJ2-7 TRBV5-6 once CASSLTREQYF
TRBJ1-2 TRBV27 . CASSLSPGANYGYTF
TRBJ2-1 TRBV2 . CASSIQGGTYNEQFF
TRBJ1-5 TRBV27 once CASRPLNSNQPQHF
TRBJ2-5 TRBV5-1 . CASSLDRPQETQYF
TRBJ2-7 TRBV7-2 . CASSLGTWGTRGDEQYF
TRBJ1-1 TRBV7-9 . CASSPAWARRENTEAFF
TRBJ2-7 TRBV7-2 few CASSPRWDYEQYF
TRBJ2-2 TRBV28 . CASSHRDRGVGELFF
TRBJ1-6 TRBV29-1 . CSVHTGGNSPLHF
TRBJ2-2 TRBV11-2 . CASSRGASIWTGELFF
TRBJ2-1 TRBV7-2 . CASSPLVWVEQFF
TRBJ2-2 TRBV7-6 . CASSSAGLAGGNTGELFF
TRBJ2-7 TRBV7-7 . CASSRGQGVAYEQYF
TRBJ1-5 TRBV7-2 . CASSYPSGYSNQPQHF
TRBJ2-5 TRBV4-3 . CASSQVAKGREGETQYF
TRBJ2-5 TRBV27 . CASSLGRGLRRETQYF
TRBJ1-3 TRBV7-2 . CASSTRSGTGSRGNTIYF
TRBJ1-3 TRBV11-2 . CASSLGRFSGNTIYF
TRBJ2-1 TRBV29-1 . CSVRTGRSYNEQFF
TRBJ2-3 TRBV6-5 . CASSYSGSGDTQYF
TRBJ2-6 TRBV15 . CATSYPGPSGANVLTF
TRBJ2-3 TRBV7-7 once CASSLSGGTDTQYF